These 29 T cell receptor beta chains originate from one sample sequenced in a study of T cell changes during pregnancy in multiple sclerosis (dated by TCRdb to between 2018 and 2020). Receptor amplification or capture employed the immunoSEQ multiplex PCR assay. TCRdb limited this immuneACCESS table to in-frame rearrangements with V and J called. A share of clones is missing; checked studies link under half to unresolved V genes, and the rest is unexplained. A total of about 68,000 clones appear in this sample, 90% of them only once. The ten largest clones capture around 1.5% of the sample. The material sequenced was peripheral blood, taken in the third trimester of pregnancy. The receptors were gathered from a female donor with multiple sclerosis, enrolled in a pregnancy study.

This chain joins TRBV2 and TRBJ1-3; possible D gene TRBD1, 5 bases. V shed 8 bases and J shed 0 bases, with 14 bases lying between them. There are 15 residues in the CDR3. Germline V gene sequence: CDR1 SNHLY, CDR2 FYNNEI. CDR3 residues: CASARQFDSGNTIYF. In nucleotides, the CDR3 is TGTGCCAGCGCCAGACAGTTTGACTCTGGAAACACCATATATTTT.

This rearrangement joins TRBV4-2 to TRBJ1-3, with 10 bases fitting TRBD1. This CDR3 is built from 18 residues. Trimming took 5 bases from V and 0 from J; bases not matched to a gene: 10. The germline V gene has CDR1 LGHNA and CDR2 YNFKEQ. CDR3 nucleotides: TGTGCCAGCAGCGAACGGGACAGGGGCCCTCACTCTGGAAACACCATATATTTT. It translates to CASSERDRGPHSGNTIYF.

The chain couples TRBV7-6 to TRBJ2-1; the match to TRBD1 covers 8 bases. Germline values: CDR1 SGHVS, CDR2 FNYEAQ. The CDR3 is 17 amino acids. Germline trimming cut 4 bases from V and 6 bases from J; bases unmatched to any gene: 14. The CDR3 loop is CASSSISRRTGFNEQFF. Written as DNA, the CDR3 is TGTGCCAGCAGCTCCATAAGCCGGAGGACAGGGTTCAATGAGCAGTTCTTC.

The chain uses TRBV9 and TRBJ2-3, with 11 nucleotides matching TRBD1. The CDR3 spans 14 residues. Germline assignment: CDR1 SGDLS and CDR2 YYNGEE. The V and J ends lost 3 bases and 4 bases, in that order; junction bases with no gene match: 1. CDR3 sequence reads: CASSADRGPDTQYF. As DNA, the CDR3 is TGTGCCAGCAGCGCGGACAGGGGGCCAGATACGCAGTATTTT.

The chain has TRBV6-4 and TRBJ1-3, with D tentatively TRBD1 (5 bases). The CDR3 is 13 amino acids. Germline V gives CDR1 MRHNA, CDR2 SNTAGT. With 6 bases removed from V and 4 bases from J, the gap between germline ends came to 10 bases. The CDR3 sequence: CASRGLKGNTIYF. CDR3 DNA sequence: TGTGCCAGCAGGGGGCTGAAGGGAAACACCATATATTTT.

This rearrangement joins TRBV10-1 to TRBJ2-3; 9 nucleotides line up with TRBD2. The germline gives CDR1 WNHNN, CDR2 SYGVQD (reference sequence). There are 13 residues in the CDR3. The trim removed 5 bases at V and 3 bases at J, leaving 0 bases unmatched. The DNA for the CDR3 is TGCGCCAGCAGTCTAGCGGGGACAGATACGCAGTATTTT. Amino acids: CASSLAGTDTQYF.

The chain employs TRBV6-5 and TRBJ1-1; tentative D call: TRBD1 (5 bases). The CDR3 has 13 residues. Germline CDR1 is MNHEY and CDR2 is SVGAGI. The ends were cut back, 4 bases at V and 1 base at J, with 7 bases in the middle. This chain's CDR3 is CASSFTGNTEAFF. The CDR3 DNA sequence: TGTGCCAGCAGTTTTACAGGGAACACTGAAGCTTTCTTT.

This chain links TRBV6-1 with TRBJ2-1; D not resolved. Germline assignment: CDR1 MNHNS and CDR2 SASEGT. V shed 3 bases and J shed 6 bases, with 15 bases lying between them. This CDR3 contains 15 residues. The CDR3 spells CASSDYVSVVNEQFF. CDR3 nucleotide sequence: TGTGCCAGCAGTGATTACGTTTCGGTGGTCAATGAGCAGTTCTTC.

The V and J genes are TRBV6-5 and TRBJ1-3, with a tentative D call TRBD1 (5 bases). CDR3 length: 15 residues. Germline CDR1 is MNHEY and CDR2 is SVGAGI. V was shortened by 4 bases and J by 0 bases, with 10 bases between the two germline ends. The CDR3 DNA is TGTGCCAGCAGTTTCGACAGCAACTCTGGAAACACCATATATTTT. Amino acids: CASSFDSNSGNTIYF.

The CDR3 protein is CASSLRSYRDEKLFF. The CDR3 DNA reads as TGTGCCAGCAGCCTCAGGAGCTACAGGGATGAAAAACTGTTTTTT. The J gene is TRBJ1-4, the V gene TRBV7-2; D perhaps matches TRBD1 (6 bases). The CDR3 is 15 amino acids. The V end lost 5 bases, the J end lost 6 bases, and 16 bases lay between the germline ends. Germline values: CDR1 SGHTA, CDR2 FQGNSA.

The chain links TRBV7-2 to TRBJ2-3; 12 bases are a match to TRBD2. The CDR3 has 18 amino acids. Per the germline V gene, CDR1 is SGHTA and CDR2 is FQGNSA. Germline trimming cut 1 base from V and 3 bases from J; bases unmatched to any gene: 8. CDR3 region: CASSLVPTSGSLTDTQYF. CDR3 sequence (DNA): TGTGCCAGCAGCTTAGTCCCGACTAGCGGGAGTTTGACAGATACGCAGTATTTT.

The rearrangement joins TRBV5-6 to TRBJ1-1; 10 positions match TRBD1. This CDR3 has 17 amino acids. V trimming: 3 bases; J trimming: 1 base; junction bases outside the gene matches: 9. Germline V gene sequence: CDR1 SGHDT, CDR2 YYEEEE. CDR3 sequence: CASSSPGQGLANTEAFF. The CDR3 DNA sequence: TGTGCCAGCAGCTCACCGGGACAGGGGCTCGCGAACACTGAAGCTTTCTTT.

The chain carries TRBV2 and TRBJ1-5, with 10 bases identical to TRBD1. After removal of 5 bases from V and 7 bases from J, the junction contained 5 bases not matched to a gene. The CDR3 has 14 amino acids. Germline CDR1 is SNHLY and CDR2 is FYNNEI. CDR3 amino acids: CASSTGQGIQPQHF. CDR3 coding DNA: TGTGCCAGCAGTACGGGACAGGGGATCCAGCCCCAGCATTTT.

This clone was recorded only once. This chain's CDR3 is CAWEKGGAGNTIYF. The DNA of the CDR3 is TGTGCCTGGGAAAAAGGGGGAGCTGGAAACACCATATATTTT. V usage is TRBV30 and J usage is TRBJ1-3, with D possibly being TRBD1 (6 bases). This CDR3 has 14 amino acids. Germline V CDR1 and CDR2: GTSNPN, SVGIG (reference sequence). The V gene lost 5 bases and the J gene lost 2 bases, with 13 bases spanning the gap.

The rearrangement uses TRBV4-1 and TRBJ2-2; 13 bases map to TRBD2. J gave up 4 bases and V 4 bases, and 9 bases lay outside the gene matches. Germline assignment: CDR1 MGHRA and CDR2 YSYEKL. The CDR3 spans 18 residues. CDR3 nucleotide sequence: TGCGCCAGCAGCCTATCACTAGCGGGGGGGCCGCGCACCGGGGAGCTGTTTTTT. Translated: CASSLSLAGGPRTGELFF.

The genes are TRBV9 and TRBJ1-2; D is unresolved. The CDR3 length is 13 residues. The germline gives CDR1 SGDLS, CDR2 YYNGEE. The germline V and J ends were trimmed by 4 bases and 3 bases, with 10 bases remaining between them. CDR3 sequence: CASSLESDYGYTF. The CDR3 DNA reads as TGTGCCAGCAGCCTTGAGAGCGACTATGGCTACACCTTC.

The genes are TRBV7-9 and TRBJ2-5, with TRBD1 identical over 7 bases. The V segment lost 3 bases and the J segment 2 bases; nucleotides outside the gene matches: 3. The CDR3 consists of 14 residues. Germline loops: CDR1 SEHNR, CDR2 FQNEAQ (reference sequence). The CDR3 is CASSFETGQETQYF. CDR3 sequence (DNA): TGTGCCAGCAGCTTCGAGACAGGGCAAGAGACCCAGTACTTC.

The chain joins TRBV6-1 to TRBJ1-2, with D perhaps matching TRBD1 (6 bases). Trimming left V 11 bases short and J 8 bases short, with 18 bases between. The CDR3 runs to 12 residues. Germline V gives CDR1 MNHNS, CDR2 SASEGT. CDR3: CAERGGSGGYTF. Written as DNA, the CDR3 is TGTGCCGAAAGGGGGGGGTCAGGCGGCTACACCTTC.

The chain uses TRBV30 and TRBJ2-7, with 8 bases matching TRBD2. From germline, CDR1 is GTSNPN and CDR2 SVGIG (reference sequence). After removal of 2 bases from V and 1 base from J, the junction contained 7 bases not matched to a gene. CDR3 size: 15 residues. As DNA, the CDR3 is TGTGCCTGGAGTCACAGCGGGAGCTTTTCCTACGAGCAGTACTTC. This translates into CAWSHSGSFSYEQYF.

The chain joins TRBV25-1 to TRBJ1-4, with D possibly matching TRBD1 (5 bases). There are 14 residues in the CDR3. Per germline, CDR1 MGHDK and CDR2 SYGVNS. V was pared by 5 bases and J by 5 bases, with 12 bases between. CDR3 DNA sequence: TGTGCCAGCAGTCCAGGACAACCAAATGAAAAACTGTTTTTT. Its protein product is CASSPGQPNEKLFF.

The chain employs TRBV30 and TRBJ2-5; weak D call: TRBD2 (5 bases). The germline CDR1 and CDR2 sequences are GTSNPN and SVGIG (reference sequence). The CDR3 is made up of 16 amino acids. Trimming stripped 0 bases from V and 2 bases from J, with 16 bases between. The CDR3 bases are TGTGCCTGGAGTGTACTCTCGCGGGTTCCGCAAGAGACCCAGTACTTC. Amino acid sequence: CAWSVLSRVPQETQYF.

This clone has more than one count but fewer than ten. The V call is TRBV6-6, the J call TRBJ1-2, with TRBD1 identical over 7 bases. The CDR3 is 13 amino acids. With V trimmed by 6 bases and J by 3 bases, 4 bases remained unmatched. The germline CDR1 and CDR2 sequences are MNHNY and SVGAGI (reference sequence). DNA for the CDR3: TGTGCCAGCAGACGGACAGGTGACTATGGCTACACCTTC. This sequence encodes CASRRTGDYGYTF.

This clone occurred once. The chain uses TRBV18 and TRBJ2-5; TRBD2 matches at 10 bases. The CDR3 has 15 residues. J was trimmed by 4 bases and V by 4 bases; bases with no gene match: 6. Germline V CDR1 and CDR2: KGHSH, LQKENI. CDR3 sequence (DNA): TGTGCCAGCTCACGACCGGGACTAGCGAGAGAGACCCAGTACTTC. It yields the protein CASSRPGLARETQYF.

This clone was counted a single time. The genes are TRBV7-2 and TRBJ2-1; D is uncertain. Deletions cut 4 bases from V and 5 bases from J, with 3 bases between. CDR3 length equals 11 residues. Germline assignment: CDR1 SGHTA and CDR2 FQGNSA. CDR3 DNA sequence: TGTGCCAGCAGCTCTCACAATGAGCAGTTCTTC. It codes for CASSSHNEQFF.

V gene TRBV11-2 combines with J gene TRBJ1-5, with a possible D match to TRBD1 (6 bases). CDR3 size: 15 residues. CDR1 is SGHAT, CDR2 FQNNGV, per germline. V was trimmed by 5 bases and J by 0 bases, leaving 11 bases between them. The CDR3 spells CASSQRGGSNQPQHF. The CDR3 region has the DNA TGTGCCAGCAGCCAGAGAGGGGGTAGCAATCAGCCCCAGCATTTT. Supplemented by reference TRBV11-2 and TRBJ1-5, the full variable domain reads EAGVAQSPRYKIIEKRQSVAFWCNPISGHATLYWYQQILGQGPKLLIQFQNNGVVDDSQLPKDRFSAERLKGVDSTLKIQPAKLEDSAVYLCASSQRGGSNQPQHFGDGTRLSIL.

The chain uses TRBV27 and TRBJ1-4, with D perhaps TRBD1 (5 bases). V was clipped by 3 bases and J by 8 bases, with 16 bases between them. From germline, CDR1 is MNHEY and CDR2 SMNVEV (reference sequence). There are 15 residues in the CDR3. CDR3 nucleotide sequence: TGTGCCAGCAGTTTGGTGGCAGGGAATCGGGAAAAACTGTTTTTT. Protein: CASSLVAGNREKLFF.

The V call is TRBV19, the J call TRBJ1-5, with 7 bases lining up with TRBD1. CDR3 length equals 16 residues. Germline V CDR1 and CDR2: LNHDA, SQIVND (reference sequence). V shed 1 base, J shed 4 bases, and the junction held 7 bases outside the gene matches. This chain's CDR3 is CASSIGWDRINQPQHF. CDR3 DNA: TGTGCCAGTAGTATAGGTTGGGACAGAATAAATCAGCCCCAGCATTTT.

This chain connects TRBV4-2 to TRBJ2-1; TRBD2 matches at 13 bases. After removal of 1 base from V and 6 bases from J, the junction contained 9 bases not matched to a gene. Germline lookup yields CDR1 LGHNA and CDR2 YNFKEQ. The CDR3 loop spans 18 amino acids. CDR3 sequence: CASSQVFSGTSGTNEQFF. The DNA of the CDR3 is TGTGCCAGCAGCCAAGTTTTCAGTGGGACTAGCGGGACCAATGAGCAGTTCTTC.

The chain combines TRBV5-4 with TRBJ2-2; 7 bases map to TRBD2. After removal of 4 bases from V and 5 bases from J, the junction contained 8 bases not matched to a gene. Germline V CDR1 and CDR2: SGHNT, YYREEE (reference sequence). The CDR3 runs to 15 residues. The CDR3 reads CASSPSGLGTGELFF. In DNA, the CDR3 is TGTGCCAGCAGCCCTAGCGGATTGGGGACCGGGGAGCTGTTTTTT. The full variable domain, in which reference TRBV5-4 and TRBJ2-2 provide the parts outside the CDR3, is ETGVTQSPTHLIKTRGQQVTLRCSSQSGHNTVSWYQQALGQGPQFIFQYYREEENGRGNFPPRFSGLQFPNYSSELNVNALELDDSALYLCASSPSGLGTGELFFGEGSRLTVL.